Reported below is one T cell receptor (beta chain). This clonotype has only a few counts. Which antigen it targets is not known. No clone much larger than this one lies a single base away; base qualities are absent. Library generation was performed with 5' RACE. Sequenced on a NextSeq 500. The TCR library protocol attached unique molecular identifiers to individual cDNA molecules to correct for sequencing error and PCR bias. Both TCR alpha and beta chains were sequenced, and tight co-correlation was observed between alpha and beta sequence abundances in each sample. The authors' analysis ran thus. Decombinator V4 was used to annotate TCR sequences for V gene, J gene and CDR3. TCRs were defined as expanded if a significant change between any two time points was detected under a Poisson model with p below 0.0001. TCR abundances were normalised to the total number of TCRs sequenced in each sample and reported as counts per million. VDJdb, accessed on 1 November 2021, was searched for TCRs annotated for CMV, EBV and SARS-CoV-2, and TCRs annotated for more than one antigen were excluded. Through fastp at Q25 and MiXCR, TCRdb rebuilt clones from the public reads, retaining in-frame beta chains. Every entry covers one CDR3 protein and lists the most common genes and DNA from its rows. TCRdb, rather than the study authors, made the V and J calls. This sample comprises around 81,000 distinct CDR3 sequences, roughly 13% of them detected only once. The biggest ten clones account for approximately 9.9% of the sample.

The data were obtained in a study of early T cells in non-severe SARS-CoV-2 infection (dated by TCRdb to the early 2020s). Some background on the complete study: Because TCR sequencing relied on bulk RNA taken from unsorted whole blood, pairing of alpha and beta chains was not possible.

Broad study findings and their caveats: VDJdb matching was skewed toward anti-spike CD8 responses and likely underestimated virus-specific expansions by missing private and CD4 specificities.

This was a case-control study nested in a cohort of healthcare workers in London, UK, who had nasopharyngeal swab PCR tests and blood samples taken every week. Healthcare workers were recruited between 23 and 31 March 2020, during the week of the UK lockdown, and were followed weekly for up to about 16 weeks. The TCR originated in an adult who was a healthcare worker with PCR-confirmed SARS-CoV-2 infection or an uninfected control (not recorded which). Source material: whole blood.

The DNA sequence is as follows: TGCAGCGTTGTCACGGGAGGAGATACGCAGTATTTT. Translated, this gives CSVVTGGDTQYF. This chain joins TRBV29-1 to TRBJ2-3, with 7 junctional bases fitting TRBD2. From its cysteine to its phenylalanine, the CDR3 spans 12 amino acids. Only the CDR3 DNA is retained, 36 bases long and in frame from the first base. The germline V end is reduced by 4 bases and the J end by 5 bases; junction bases left unmatched: 3. Reading the germline V gene gives CDR1 SQVTM and CDR2 ANQGSEA.